Below, one TCR beta chain is given with its context. This specimen belongs to a study of CD8 T cells in Susac syndrome. RNA was extracted with the RNeasy kit, and a quantity of about 0.45 to 1 ug was reverse transcribed using random hexamers. The immunoSEQ assay covered 54 Vbeta and 13 Jbeta segments for CDR3. TCRdb reprocessed the immunoSEQ multiplex PCR reads with MiXCR, giving one entry per CDR3 protein. The sample holds around 79,000 distinct CDR3 sequences, around 94% seen once. Patients with Susac syndrome met the recently defined diagnostic criteria for definite or probable disease. V shed 3 bases, J shed 5 bases, and the junction held 2 bases outside the gene matches. The CDR3 totals 13 residues. Per germline, CDR1 SGHVS and CDR2 FQNEAQ.

The specimen was CD8+ T cells from PBMCs. The chain joins TRBV7-8 to TRBJ2-5; 8 positions agree with TRBD2. The sequence came from a human donor with Susac syndrome. This CDR3 reads CASSFPGGETQYF. For the CDR3, the DNA is TGTGCCAGCAGCTTCCCGGGGGGGGAGACCCAGTACTTC.